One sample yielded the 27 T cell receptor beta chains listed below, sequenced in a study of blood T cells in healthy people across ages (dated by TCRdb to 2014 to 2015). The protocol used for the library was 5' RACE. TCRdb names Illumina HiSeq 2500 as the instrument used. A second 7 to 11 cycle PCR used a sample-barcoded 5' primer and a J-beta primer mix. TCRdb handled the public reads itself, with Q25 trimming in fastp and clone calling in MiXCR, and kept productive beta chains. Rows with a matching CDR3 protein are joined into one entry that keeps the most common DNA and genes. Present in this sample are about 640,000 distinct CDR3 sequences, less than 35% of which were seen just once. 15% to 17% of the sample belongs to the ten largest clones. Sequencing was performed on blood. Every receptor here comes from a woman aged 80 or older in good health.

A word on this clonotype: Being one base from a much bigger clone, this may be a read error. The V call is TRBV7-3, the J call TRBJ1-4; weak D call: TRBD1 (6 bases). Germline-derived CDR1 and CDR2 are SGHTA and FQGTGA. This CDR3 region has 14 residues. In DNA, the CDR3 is TGTGCCGGCAGCTTAACGGGGGGCGACGAAAAACTGTTTTTT. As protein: CAGSLTGGDEKLFF.

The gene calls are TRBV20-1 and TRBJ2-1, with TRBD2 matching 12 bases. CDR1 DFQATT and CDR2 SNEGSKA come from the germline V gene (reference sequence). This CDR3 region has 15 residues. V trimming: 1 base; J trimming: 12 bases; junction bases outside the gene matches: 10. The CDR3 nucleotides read TGCAGTGCTAGAGGACTAGCGGGAGTGTATGGAGGGCAGTTCTTC. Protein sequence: CSARGLAGVYGGQFF.

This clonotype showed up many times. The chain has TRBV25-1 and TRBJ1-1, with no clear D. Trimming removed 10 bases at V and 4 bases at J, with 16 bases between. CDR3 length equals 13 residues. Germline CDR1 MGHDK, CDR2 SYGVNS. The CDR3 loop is CATTPRAGTEAFF. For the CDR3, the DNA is TGTGCCACCACTCCTAGGGCAGGCACTGAAGCTTTCTTT.

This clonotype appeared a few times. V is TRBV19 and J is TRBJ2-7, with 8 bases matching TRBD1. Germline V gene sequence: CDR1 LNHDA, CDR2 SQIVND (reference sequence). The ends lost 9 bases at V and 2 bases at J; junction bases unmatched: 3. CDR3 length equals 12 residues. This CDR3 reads CASQGQAYEQYF. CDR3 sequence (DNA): TGTGCCAGCCAGGGACAGGCCTACGAGCAGTACTTC. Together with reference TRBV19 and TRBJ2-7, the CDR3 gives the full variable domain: DGGITQSPKYLFRKEGQNVTLSCEQNLNHDAMYWYRQDPGQGLRLIYYSQIVNDFQKGDIAEGYSVSREKKESFPLTVTSAQKNPTAFYLCASQGQAYEQYFGPGTRLTVT.

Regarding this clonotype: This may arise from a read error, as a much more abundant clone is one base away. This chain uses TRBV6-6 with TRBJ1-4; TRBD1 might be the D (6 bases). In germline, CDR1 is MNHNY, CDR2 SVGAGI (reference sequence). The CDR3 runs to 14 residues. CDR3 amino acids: CTSSYKGGNEKLFF. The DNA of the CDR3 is TGTACCAGCAGTTACAAGGGGGGTAATGAAAAACTGTTTTTT.

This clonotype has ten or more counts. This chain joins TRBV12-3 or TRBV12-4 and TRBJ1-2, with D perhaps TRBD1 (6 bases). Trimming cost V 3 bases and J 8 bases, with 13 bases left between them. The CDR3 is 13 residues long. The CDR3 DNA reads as TGTGCCAGCAGTTTTGTCAGGGGAATGGGCTACACCTTC. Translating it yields CASSFVRGMGYTF.

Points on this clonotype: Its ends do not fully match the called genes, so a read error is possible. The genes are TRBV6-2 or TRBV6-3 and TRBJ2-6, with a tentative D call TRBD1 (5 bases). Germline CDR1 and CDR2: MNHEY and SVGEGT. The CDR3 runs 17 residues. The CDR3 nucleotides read TGTGCCAGCGGGCCGACAGAGCTACTCTCTGGGGCCAACGCCCTGACTTTC. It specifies CASGPTELLSGANALTF.

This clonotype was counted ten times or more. The CDR3 sequence: CASRLSQGSLAEAFF. DNA of the CDR3: TGTGCCAGCAGACTATCTCAGGGGAGTCTGGCTGAAGCTTTCTTT. This chain uses TRBV12-3 or TRBV12-4 with TRBJ1-1; D might be TRBD1 (6 bases). The CDR3 covers 15 residues. The germline V and J ends were trimmed by 6 bases and 6 bases, with 20 bases remaining between them.

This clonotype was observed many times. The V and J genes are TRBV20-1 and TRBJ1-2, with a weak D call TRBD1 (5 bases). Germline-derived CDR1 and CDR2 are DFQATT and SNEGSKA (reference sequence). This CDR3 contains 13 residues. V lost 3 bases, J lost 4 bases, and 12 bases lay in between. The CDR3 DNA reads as TGCAGTGCTAGCACGCAGGGCGCCTATGGCTACACCTTC. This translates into CSASTQGAYGYTF.

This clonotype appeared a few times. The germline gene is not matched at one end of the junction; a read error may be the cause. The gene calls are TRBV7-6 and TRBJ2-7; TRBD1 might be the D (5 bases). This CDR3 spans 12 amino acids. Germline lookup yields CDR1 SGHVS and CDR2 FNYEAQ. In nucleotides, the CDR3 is TGTGCCGGCAGCTTCCAGGGTTACGAGCAGTACTTC. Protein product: CAGSFQGYEQYF.

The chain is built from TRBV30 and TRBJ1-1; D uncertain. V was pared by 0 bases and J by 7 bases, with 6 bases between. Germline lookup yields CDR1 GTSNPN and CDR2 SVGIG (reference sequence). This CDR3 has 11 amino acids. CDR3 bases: TGTGCCTGGAGTGTACGCTTTGAAGCTTTCTTT. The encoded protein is CAWSVRFEAFF.

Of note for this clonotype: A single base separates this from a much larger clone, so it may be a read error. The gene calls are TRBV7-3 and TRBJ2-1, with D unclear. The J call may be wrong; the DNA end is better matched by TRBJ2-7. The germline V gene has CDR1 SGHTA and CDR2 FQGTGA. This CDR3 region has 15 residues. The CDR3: CASSLSSNSYNEQYF. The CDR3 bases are TGTGCCAGCAGCTTAAGTTCGAACTCCTACAATGAGCAGTACTTC.

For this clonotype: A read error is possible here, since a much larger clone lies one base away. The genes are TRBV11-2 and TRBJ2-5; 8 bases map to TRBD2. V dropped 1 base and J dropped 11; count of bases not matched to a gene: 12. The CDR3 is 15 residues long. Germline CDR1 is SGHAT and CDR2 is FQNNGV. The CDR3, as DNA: TGTGCCAGCAGCTTAGGGGGACTAGAGGAAAATGAGCAGTACTTC. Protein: CASSLGGLEENEQYF.

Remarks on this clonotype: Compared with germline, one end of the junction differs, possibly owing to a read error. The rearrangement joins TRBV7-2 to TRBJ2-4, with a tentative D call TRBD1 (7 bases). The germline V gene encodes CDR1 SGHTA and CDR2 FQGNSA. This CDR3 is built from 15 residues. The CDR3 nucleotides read TGCGCCAGCAGCTTAGCCCAGGGGGGTGGAGGCATTCAGTACTTC. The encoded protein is CASSLAQGGGGIQYF.

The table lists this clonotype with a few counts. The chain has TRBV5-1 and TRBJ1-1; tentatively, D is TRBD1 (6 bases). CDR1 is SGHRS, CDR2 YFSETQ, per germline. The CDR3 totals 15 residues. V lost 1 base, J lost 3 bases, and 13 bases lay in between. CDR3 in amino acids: CASSLRGSWDTEAFF. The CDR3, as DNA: TGCGCCAGCAGCTTGAGGGGGAGCTGGGACACTGAAGCTTTCTTT.

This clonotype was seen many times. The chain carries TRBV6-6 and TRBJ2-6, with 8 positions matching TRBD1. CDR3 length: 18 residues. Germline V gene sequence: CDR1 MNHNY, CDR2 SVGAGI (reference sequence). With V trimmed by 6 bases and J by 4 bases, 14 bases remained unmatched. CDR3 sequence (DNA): TGTGCCAGCAGCCAAGTCAGGACAGGGTGGACCGGGGCCAACGTCCTGACTTTC. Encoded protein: CASSQVRTGWTGANVLTF.

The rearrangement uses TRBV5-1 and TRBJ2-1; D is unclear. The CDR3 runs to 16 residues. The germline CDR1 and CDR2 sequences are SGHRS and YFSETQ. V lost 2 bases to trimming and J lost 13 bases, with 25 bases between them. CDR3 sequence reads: CASSFRTTENQETQFF. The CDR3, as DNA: TGCGCCAGCAGCTTTAGGACCACCGAAAACCAAGAGACCCAGTTCTTC.

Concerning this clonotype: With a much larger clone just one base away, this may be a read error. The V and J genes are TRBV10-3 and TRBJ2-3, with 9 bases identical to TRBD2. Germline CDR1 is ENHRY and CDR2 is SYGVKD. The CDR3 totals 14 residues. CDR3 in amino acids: CAISPSGARDTRYF. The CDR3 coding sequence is TGTGCCATCAGTCCTAGCGGGGCGCGGGATACGCGGTATTTT.

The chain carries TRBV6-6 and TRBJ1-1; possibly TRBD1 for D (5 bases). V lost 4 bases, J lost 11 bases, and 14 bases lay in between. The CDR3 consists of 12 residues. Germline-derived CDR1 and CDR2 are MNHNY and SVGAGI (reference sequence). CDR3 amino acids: CASSLNGGWAFF. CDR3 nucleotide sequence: TGTGCCAGCAGTTTAAACGGGGGTTGGGCTTTCTTT.

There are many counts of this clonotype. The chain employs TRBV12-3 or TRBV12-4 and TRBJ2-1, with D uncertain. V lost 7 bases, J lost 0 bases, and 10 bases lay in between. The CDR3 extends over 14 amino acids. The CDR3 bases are TGTGCCAGCAACCGCGACACCTCCTACAATGAGCAGTTCTTC. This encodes CASNRDTSYNEQFF.

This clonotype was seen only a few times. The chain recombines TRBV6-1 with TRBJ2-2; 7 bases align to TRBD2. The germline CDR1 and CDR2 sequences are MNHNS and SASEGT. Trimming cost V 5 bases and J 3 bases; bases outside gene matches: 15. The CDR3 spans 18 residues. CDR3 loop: CASSRYLGGAADTGELFF. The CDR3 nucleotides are TGTGCCAGCAGTCGCTATCTGGGAGGGGCCGCCGACACCGGGGAGCTGTTTTTT.

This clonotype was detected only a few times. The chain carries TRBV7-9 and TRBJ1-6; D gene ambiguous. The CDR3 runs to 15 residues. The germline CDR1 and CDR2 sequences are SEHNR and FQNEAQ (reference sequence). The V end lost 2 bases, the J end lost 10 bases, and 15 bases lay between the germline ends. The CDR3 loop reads CASSLSQVLSSPLHF. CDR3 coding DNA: TGTGCCAGCAGCTTAAGTCAGGTGTTATCATCACCCCTCCACTTT.

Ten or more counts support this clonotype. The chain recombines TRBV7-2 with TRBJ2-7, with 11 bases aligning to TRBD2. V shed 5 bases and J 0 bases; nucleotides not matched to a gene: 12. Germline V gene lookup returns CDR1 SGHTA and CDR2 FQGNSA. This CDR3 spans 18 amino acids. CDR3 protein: CASSAGTSGASFSYEQYF. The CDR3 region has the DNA TGTGCCAGCAGCGCCGGGACTAGCGGAGCTTCTTTCTCCTACGAGCAGTACTTC.

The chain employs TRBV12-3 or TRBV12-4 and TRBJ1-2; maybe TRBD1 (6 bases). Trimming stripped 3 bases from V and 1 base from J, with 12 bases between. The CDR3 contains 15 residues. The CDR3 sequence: CASSFWGADNYGYTF. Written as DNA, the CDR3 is TGTGCCAGCAGTTTCTGGGGGGCGGATAACTATGGCTACACCTTC.

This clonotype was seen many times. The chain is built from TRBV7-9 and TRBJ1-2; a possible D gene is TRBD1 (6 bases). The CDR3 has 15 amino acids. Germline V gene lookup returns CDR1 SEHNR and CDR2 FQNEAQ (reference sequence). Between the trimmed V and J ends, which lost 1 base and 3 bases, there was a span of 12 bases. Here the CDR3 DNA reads TGTGCCAGCAGCTTAGGGACAGATTGGGACTATGGCTACACCTTC. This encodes CASSLGTDWDYGYTF.

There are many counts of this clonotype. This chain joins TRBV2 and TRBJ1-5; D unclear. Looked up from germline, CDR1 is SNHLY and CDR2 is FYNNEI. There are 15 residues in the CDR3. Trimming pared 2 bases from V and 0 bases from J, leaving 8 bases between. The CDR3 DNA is TGTGCCAGCAGTGAAATCCGGAATAGCAATCAGCCCCAGCATTTT. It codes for CASSEIRNSNQPQHF.

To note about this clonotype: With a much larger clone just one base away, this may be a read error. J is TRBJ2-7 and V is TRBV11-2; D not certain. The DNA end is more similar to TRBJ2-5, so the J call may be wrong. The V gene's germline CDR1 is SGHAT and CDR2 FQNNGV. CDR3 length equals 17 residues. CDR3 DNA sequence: TGTGCCAGCAGCTTAGGCGCCTGCGATGGAATAAAAGAGACCCAGTACTTC. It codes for CASSLGACDGIKETQYF.